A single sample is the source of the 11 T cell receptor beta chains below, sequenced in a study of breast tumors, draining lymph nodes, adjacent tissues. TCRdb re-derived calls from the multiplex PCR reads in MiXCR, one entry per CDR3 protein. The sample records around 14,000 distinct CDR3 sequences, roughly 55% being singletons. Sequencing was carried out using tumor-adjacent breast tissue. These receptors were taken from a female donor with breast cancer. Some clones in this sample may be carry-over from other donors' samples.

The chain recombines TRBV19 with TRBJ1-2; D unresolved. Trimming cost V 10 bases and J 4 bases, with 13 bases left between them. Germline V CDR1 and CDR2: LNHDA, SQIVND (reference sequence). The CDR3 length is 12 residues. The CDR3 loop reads CATQSRPYGYTF. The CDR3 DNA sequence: TGTGCCACTCAATCCCGACCCTATGGCTACACCTTC.

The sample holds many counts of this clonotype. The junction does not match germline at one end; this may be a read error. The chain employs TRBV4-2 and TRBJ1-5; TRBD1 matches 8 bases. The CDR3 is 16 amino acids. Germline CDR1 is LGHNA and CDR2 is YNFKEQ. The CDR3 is CASSQEGTGFNRPQHF. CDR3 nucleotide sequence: TGTGCCAGCAGCCAAGAAGGGACAGGATTCAATCGGCCCCAGCATTTT.

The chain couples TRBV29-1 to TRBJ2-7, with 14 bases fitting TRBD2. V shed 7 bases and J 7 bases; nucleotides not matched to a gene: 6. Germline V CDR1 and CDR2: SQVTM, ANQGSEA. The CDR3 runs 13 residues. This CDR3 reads CSDSGLAGDEQYF. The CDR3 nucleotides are TGCAGCGACTCGGGACTAGCGGGAGATGAGCAGTACTTC.

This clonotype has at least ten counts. CDR3 bases: TGTGCCAGCAGCTGGGGGGAGGAGGGGGCCACCGGGGAGCTGTTTTTT. This translates into CASSWGEEGATGELFF. The J gene is TRBJ2-2, the V gene TRBV5-6; TRBD1 is a possible D gene (7 bases). V lost 3 bases, J lost 4 bases, and 16 bases lay in between. Germline-derived CDR1 and CDR2 are SGHDT and YYEEEE. The CDR3 spans 16 residues.

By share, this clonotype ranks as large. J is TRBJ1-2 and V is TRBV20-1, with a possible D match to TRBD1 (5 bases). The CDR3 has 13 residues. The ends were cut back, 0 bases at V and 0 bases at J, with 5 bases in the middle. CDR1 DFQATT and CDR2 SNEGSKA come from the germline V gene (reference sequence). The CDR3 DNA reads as TGCAGTGCTAGAGAGGGGGCTAACTATGGCTACACCTTC. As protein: CSAREGANYGYTF.

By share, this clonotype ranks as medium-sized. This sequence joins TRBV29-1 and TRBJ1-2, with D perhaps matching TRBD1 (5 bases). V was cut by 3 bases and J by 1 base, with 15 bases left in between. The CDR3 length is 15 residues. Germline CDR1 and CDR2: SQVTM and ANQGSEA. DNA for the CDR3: TGCAGCGTTGATGAGGGGCGGGGTGGTAACTATGGCTACACCTTC. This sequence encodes CSVDEGRGGNYGYTF.

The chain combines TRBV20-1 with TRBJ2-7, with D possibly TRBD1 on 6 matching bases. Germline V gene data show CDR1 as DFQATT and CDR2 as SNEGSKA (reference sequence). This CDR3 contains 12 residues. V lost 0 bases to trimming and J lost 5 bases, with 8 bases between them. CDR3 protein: CSAREGANEQYF. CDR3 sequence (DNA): TGCAGTGCTAGAGAGGGGGCTAACGAGCAGTACTTC.

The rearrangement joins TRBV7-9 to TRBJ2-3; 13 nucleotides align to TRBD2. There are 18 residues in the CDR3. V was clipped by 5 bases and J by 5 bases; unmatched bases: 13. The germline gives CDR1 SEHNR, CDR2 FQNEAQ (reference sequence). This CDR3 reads CASSRRLAGGLGRDTQYF. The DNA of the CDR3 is TGTGCCAGCAGCAGACGACTAGCGGGGGGCTTGGGACGAGATACGCAGTATTTT.

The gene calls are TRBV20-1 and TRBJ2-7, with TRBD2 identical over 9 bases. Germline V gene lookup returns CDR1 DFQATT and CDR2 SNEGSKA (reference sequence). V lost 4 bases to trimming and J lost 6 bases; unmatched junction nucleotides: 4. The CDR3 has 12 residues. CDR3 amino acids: CSAKRGAVEQYF. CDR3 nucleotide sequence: TGCAGTGCTAAGCGGGGGGCCGTCGAGCAGTACTTC.

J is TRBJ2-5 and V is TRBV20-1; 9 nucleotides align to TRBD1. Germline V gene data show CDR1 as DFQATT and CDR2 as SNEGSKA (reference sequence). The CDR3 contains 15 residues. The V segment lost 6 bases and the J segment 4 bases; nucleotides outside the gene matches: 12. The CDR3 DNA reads TGCAGTGCGGGTCCGGACAGGGGTGGTTCAGAGACCCAGTACTTC. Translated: CSAGPDRGGSETQYF.

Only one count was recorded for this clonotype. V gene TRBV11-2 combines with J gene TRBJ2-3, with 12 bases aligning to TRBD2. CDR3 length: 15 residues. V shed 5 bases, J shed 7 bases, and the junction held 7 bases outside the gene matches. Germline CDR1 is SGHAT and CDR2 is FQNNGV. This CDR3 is CASSETSGSWNTQYF. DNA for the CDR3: TGTGCCAGCAGCGAGACTAGCGGGAGTTGGAATACGCAGTATTTT.